This T cell receptor (beta chain) was recovered during a study of cytomegalovirus exposure and HLA in healthy donors. The CDR3 covers 13 residues. Germline loops: CDR1 SGHTA, CDR2 FQGTGA. V lost 3 bases and J 5 bases, leaving 10 bases between the germline ends. Method: immunoSEQ multiplex PCR; TCRdb's copy keeps in-frame clones and lacks some. The repertoire holds 220,000 or so clones, with less than 85% as singletons. The sample taken for sequencing was PBMCs. This chain joins TRBV7-3 and TRBJ2-5; unclear D gene. This clonotype originated in a woman under 30 in good health and CMV-seronegative. The CDR3 region is CASSFLCRETQYF. CDR3 nucleotide sequence: TGTGCCAGCAGCTTTTTGTGTAGGGAGACCCAGTACTTC.